The next 5 T cell receptor beta chains were all read from a single sample in a study of blood T cell repertoires in COVID-19. Sequencing was performed with immunoSEQ multiplex PCR; in TCRdb, only in-frame clones are kept and a portion is missing. Of fewer than 350,000 clones detected, 85% appear once; the ten largest clones hold under 2%. What was sequenced was PBMCs or T cells enriched from blood (not recorded which). The receptors derive from a woman between 25 and 40 years old who had been exposed to COVID-19.

V is TRBV19 and J is TRBJ1-1; 8 bases fit TRBD1. This CDR3 has 17 residues. CDR1 and CDR2 from the germline V gene are LNHDA and SQIVND (reference sequence). With V trimmed by 6 bases and J by 5 bases, 17 bases remained unmatched. The CDR3 reads CASRYRQGTSVWTEAFF. The CDR3 region has the DNA TGTGCCAGTAGGTATCGACAGGGGACGTCAGTGTGGACTGAAGCTTTCTTT.

This sequence joins TRBV7-9 and TRBJ1-2, with TRBD1 matching over 8 bases. V gave up 3 bases and J gave up 7 bases; unmatched junction bases: 7. The CDR3 is 14 residues long. CDR1 and CDR2 from the germline V gene are SEHNR and FQNEAQ (reference sequence). CDR3 in DNA: TGTGCCAGCAGCTTCCGACAGGGGCCAACTGGCTACACCTTC. It yields the protein CASSFRQGPTGYTF.

V and J are TRBV19 and TRBJ2-5, with D unclear. The CDR3 is made up of 14 amino acids. The V gene's germline CDR1 is LNHDA and CDR2 SQIVND (reference sequence). With 5 bases removed from V and 2 bases from J, the gap between germline ends came to 12 bases. This CDR3 is CASSPRGEQETQYF. The CDR3 bases are TGTGCCAGTAGTCCCAGAGGTGAGCAAGAGACCCAGTACTTC.

For this clone: The sample carries other DNA sequences with the same CDR3. The chain links TRBV5-4 to TRBJ2-2; TRBD2 aligns across 7 bases. This CDR3 comprises 15 residues. Germline V lookup: CDR1 SGHNT, CDR2 YYREEE (reference sequence). J lost 1 base, V lost 1 base, and 1 base had no gene match. CDR3 sequence reads: CASSLPSGNTGELFF. For the CDR3, the DNA is TGTGCCAGCAGCTTGCCTAGCGGGAACACCGGGGAGCTGTTTTTT.

The CDR3 DNA follows: TGTGCCAGCAGTACACCGTCTAACTATGGCTACACCTTC. It specifies CASSTPSNYGYTF. The chain couples TRBV2 to TRBJ1-2, with D unresolved. The germline V and J ends were trimmed by 5 bases and 0 bases, with 7 bases remaining between them. Per germline, CDR1 SNHLY and CDR2 FYNNEI. The CDR3 is 13 residues long.